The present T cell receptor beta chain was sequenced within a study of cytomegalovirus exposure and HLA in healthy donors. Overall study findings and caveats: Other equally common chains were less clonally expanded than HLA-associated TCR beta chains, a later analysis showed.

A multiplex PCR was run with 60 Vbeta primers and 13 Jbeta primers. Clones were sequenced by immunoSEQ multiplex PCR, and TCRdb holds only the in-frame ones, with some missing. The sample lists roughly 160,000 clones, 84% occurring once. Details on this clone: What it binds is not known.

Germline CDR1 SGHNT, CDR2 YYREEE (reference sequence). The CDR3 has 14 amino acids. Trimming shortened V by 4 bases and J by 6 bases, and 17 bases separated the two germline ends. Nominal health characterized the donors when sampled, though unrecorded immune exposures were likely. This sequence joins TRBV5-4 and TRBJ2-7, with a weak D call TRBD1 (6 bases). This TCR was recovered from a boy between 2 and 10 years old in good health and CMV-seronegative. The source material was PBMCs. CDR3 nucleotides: TGTGCCAGCAGCCGTTACCAGGGGTCGGGCGAGCAGTACTTC. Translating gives CASSRYQGSGEQYF.